Listed below are T cell receptor beta chains from one sample, sequenced in a study of response to subunit inactivated influenza vaccine. TCRdb independently ran MiXCR on the RT-PCR reads; one entry per CDR3 protein. The sample includes about 780,000 distinct CDR3 sequences, less than 20% seen only once; the top ten take roughly a tenth. Sequencing was performed on PBMCs from blood, taken more than 4 days after vaccination. These receptors originate from a man in his fifties or sixties who received an inactivated influenza vaccine. CDR3s leave out the opening cysteine and the closing phenylalanine or tryptophan.

TRBV6-2/TRBV6-3,ASSYFRQGPSSTDTQY
TRBV20-1,SAKSGTSGYEQY
TRBV29-1,SVEEGTSRSETQY
TRBV10-3,AIRTESYEQY
TRBV4-3,ASSQERQGRVQPQH
TRBV20-1,SARDLTSEPNFGNEQF
TRBV6-1,ASSEAGANSYEQY
TRBV4-3,ASSQDLSSSYEQY
TRBV12-3/TRBV12-4,ASRTGHGYTEAF
TRBV12-3/TRBV12-4,ASSLEGGSRF
TRBV12-3/TRBV12-4,ASSPGTRFYNEQF
TRBV6-2/TRBV6-3,ASRFGGLDQPQH
TRBV4-3,ASSHQGGNEQF
TRBV12-3/TRBV12-4,ASSVGPGQGSDTQY
TRBV12-1,ASSWQGPGANTDTQY
TRBV27,ASSLDRDPDTQY
TRBV20-1,SAPRGTQLTEQY
TRBV4-3,ASSQVVRRTDTQY
TRBV7-2,ASSSRTAEQY
TRBV20-1,SARRTSGRAQGEQF
TRBV20-1,SARVDSLSDEQF
TRBV29-1,SSLTTVDTQY
TRBV10-3,AISEPGVNYGYT
TRBV12-3/TRBV12-4,ASSLSEGTGGVLVYSPLH
TRBV5-5,ASSGGVQASTDTQY
TRBV7-8,ASSLGRWRQPQH
TRBV5-5,ASSGADTGGDEQY
TRBV7-2,ASSLLFAGMNPGELF
TRBV6-5,ASSYDPLTRQETQY
TRBV10-3,ATQAGNSYEQY
TRBV10-3,AISESDYEQY
TRBV28,ASSLEQPQH
TRBV20-1,SASPSGGTYEQY
TRBV7-3,ASSLNKNPYNEQF
TRBV12-3/TRBV12-4,ASSISSTGASTDTQY
TRBV6-1,ASSAGLAGAWGYEQY
TRBV11-2,ASSPQQEAEAF
TRBV28,ASSPGQRNYGYT
TRBV29-1,SVDRGGSEQY
TRBV6-2/TRBV6-3,ASSIGGTDTQY
TRBV20-1,SARPRDREGYT
TRBV5-1,ASSVSQGPGDSPLH
TRBV12-3/TRBV12-4,ASTLTGSGELF
TRBV6-2/TRBV6-3,ASSYISTAYEQY